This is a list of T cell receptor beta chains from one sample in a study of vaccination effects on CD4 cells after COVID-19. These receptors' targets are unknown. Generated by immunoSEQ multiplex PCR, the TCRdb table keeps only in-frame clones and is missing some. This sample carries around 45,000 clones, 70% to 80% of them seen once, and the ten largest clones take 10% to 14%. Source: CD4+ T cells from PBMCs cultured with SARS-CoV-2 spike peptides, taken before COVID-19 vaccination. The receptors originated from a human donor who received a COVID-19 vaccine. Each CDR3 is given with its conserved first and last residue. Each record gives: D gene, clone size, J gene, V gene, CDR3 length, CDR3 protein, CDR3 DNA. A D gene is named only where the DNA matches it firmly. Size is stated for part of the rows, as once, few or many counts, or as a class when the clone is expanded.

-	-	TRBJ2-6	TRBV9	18	CASSVAGGFLTGANVLTF	TGTGCCAGCAGCGTAGCGGGGGGCTTCCTAACTGGGGCCAACGTCCTGACTTTC
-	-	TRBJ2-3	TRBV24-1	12	CATSALTDTQYF	TGTGCCACCAGTGCCCTCACAGATACGCAGTATTTT
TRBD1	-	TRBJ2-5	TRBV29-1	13	CSTRQGASETQYF	TGCAGCACTAGACAGGGGGCGAGTGAGACCCAGTACTTC
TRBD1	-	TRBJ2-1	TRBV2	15	CASSDRGLPGDEQFF	TGTGCCAGCAGTGACAGGGGGCTCCCTGGCGATGAGCAGTTCTTC
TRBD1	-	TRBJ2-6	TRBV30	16	CAWYRDRGLGANVLTF	TGTGCCTGGTACCGGGACAGGGGGCTTGGGGCCAACGTCCTGACTTTC
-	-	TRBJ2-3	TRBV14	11	CASAAADTQYF	TGTGCCAGCGCAGCGGCAGATACGCAGTATTTT
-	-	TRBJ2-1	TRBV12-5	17	CASGLRYQVGQSNEQFF	TGTGCTAGTGGTTTGAGGTACCAAGTAGGGCAGTCCAATGAGCAGTTCTTC
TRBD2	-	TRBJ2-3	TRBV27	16	CASSLGAGGSTDTQYF	TGTGCCAGCAGTTTAGGAGCGGGGGGGAGCACAGATACGCAGTATTTT
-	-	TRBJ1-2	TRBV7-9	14	CASSLEGPGGGYTF	TGTGCCAGCAGCTTAGAAGGGCCGGGAGGTGGCTACACCTTC
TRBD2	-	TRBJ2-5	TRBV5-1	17	CASRPLASGGSSNGQYF	TGCGCCAGCAGGCCGCTTGCTAGCGGGGGGTCCTCAAATGGCCAGTACTTC
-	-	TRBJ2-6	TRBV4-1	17	CASSQVLAASGANVLTF	TGCGCCAGCAGCCAAGTTTTGGCGGCTTCTGGGGCCAACGTCCTGACTTTC
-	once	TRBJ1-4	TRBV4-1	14	CASSLQFTNEKLFF	TGCGCCAGCAGCTTACAGTTTACTAATGAAAAACTGTTTTTT
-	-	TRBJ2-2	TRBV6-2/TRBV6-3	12	CASSRLRGELFF	TGTGCCAGCAGCCGCTTGAGGGGGGAGCTGTTTTTT
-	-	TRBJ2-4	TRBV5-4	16	CASSLSGRGTKNIQYF	TGTGCCAGCAGCTTGTCTGGCAGGGGTACCAAAAACATTCAGTACTTC
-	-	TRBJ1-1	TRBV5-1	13	CASTQAMNTEAFF	TGCGCCAGCACACAGGCCATGAACACTGAAGCTTTCTTT
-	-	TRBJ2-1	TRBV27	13	CASRLLPYNEQFF	TGTGCCAGCCGGTTGCTCCCTTACAATGAGCAGTTCTTC
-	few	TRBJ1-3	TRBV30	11	CAWSRLGTIYF	TGTGCCTGGAGTAGGTTGGGCACCATATATTTT
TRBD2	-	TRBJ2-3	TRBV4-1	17	CASSQDYGGGAGDTQYF	TGCGCCAGCAGCCAAGATTATGGCGGGGGGGCTGGAGATACGCAGTATTTT
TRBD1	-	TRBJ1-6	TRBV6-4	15	CASSAFQGVGSPLHF	TGTGCCAGCAGTGCATTTCAGGGGGTAGGTTCACCCCTCCACTTT
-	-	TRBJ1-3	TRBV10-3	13	CAISRGSGNTIYF	TGTGCCATCAGCAGGGGCTCTGGAAACACCATATATTTT
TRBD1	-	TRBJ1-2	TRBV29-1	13	CSAGQGVAYGYTF	TGCAGCGCGGGACAGGGGGTTGCCTATGGCTACACCTTC
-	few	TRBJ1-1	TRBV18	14	CASSPNQGNTEAFF	TGTGCCAGCTCACCCAATCAGGGGAACACTGAAGCTTTCTTT
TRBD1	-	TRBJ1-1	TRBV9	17	CASSPGGAGGMNTEAFF	TGTGCCAGCAGCCCAGGGGGGGCAGGGGGAATGAACACTGAAGCTTTCTTT
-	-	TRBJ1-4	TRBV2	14	CASSEGGVNEKLFF	TGTGCCAGCAGTGAAGGGGGAGTTAATGAAAAACTGTTTTTT
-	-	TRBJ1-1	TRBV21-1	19	CASSPPPGPTTTMNTEAFF	TGTGCCAGCAGCCCCCCCCCTGGACCGACCACTACCATGAACACTGAAGCTTTCTTT
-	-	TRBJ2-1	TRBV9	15	CASSVEGPPYNEQFF	TGTGCCAGCAGCGTAGAAGGGCCACCCTACAATGAGCAGTTCTTC
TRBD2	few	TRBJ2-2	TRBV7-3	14	CASSSGLVPGELFF	TGTGCCAGCAGCTCGGGACTAGTTCCCGGGGAGCTGTTTTTT
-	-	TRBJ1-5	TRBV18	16	CASSPAVGQSNQPQHF	TGTGCCAGCTCACCAGCAGTAGGCCAAAGCAATCAGCCCCAGCATTTT
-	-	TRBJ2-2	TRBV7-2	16	CASSLGGGGNTGELFF	TGTGCCAGCAGCTTAGGGGGGGGCGGCAACACCGGGGAGCTGTTTTTT
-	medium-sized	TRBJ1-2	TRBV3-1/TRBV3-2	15	CASSRASQGNYGYTF	TGTGCCAGCAGCCGCGCATCACAGGGCAACTATGGCTACACCTTC
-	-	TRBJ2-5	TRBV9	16	CASSVATGGGMRTQYF	TGTGCCAGCAGCGTAGCTACAGGGGGGGGGATGAGGACCCAGTACTTC
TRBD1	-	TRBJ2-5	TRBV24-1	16	CATSDGGDRVKETQYF	TGTGCCACCAGTGATGGGGGGGACAGGGTTAAGGAGACCCAGTACTTC
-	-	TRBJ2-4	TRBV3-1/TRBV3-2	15	CASSLPGTGGNIQYF	TGTGCCAGCAGCCTCCCTGGGACTGGGGGAAACATTCAGTACTTC
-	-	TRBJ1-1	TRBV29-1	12	CSVEHGGDEAFF	TGCAGCGTTGAACATGGTGGGGATGAAGCTTTCTTT
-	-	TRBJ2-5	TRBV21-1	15	CASRRGNIPGETQYF	TGTGCCAGCAGAAGAGGGAATATACCTGGGGAGACCCAGTACTTC
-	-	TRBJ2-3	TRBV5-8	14	CASSLKRATDTQYF	TGTGCCAGCAGCTTGAAAAGAGCCACAGATACGCAGTATTTT
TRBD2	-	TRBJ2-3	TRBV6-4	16	CASSASGGGSTDTQYF	TGTGCCAGCAGTGCGTCGGGAGGGGGTAGCACAGATACGCAGTATTTT
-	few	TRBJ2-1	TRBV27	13	CASSSRGVNEQFF	TGTGCCAGCAGTTCCCGGGGAGTCAATGAGCAGTTCTTC
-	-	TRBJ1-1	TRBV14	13	CASSLPGNTEAFF	TGTGCCAGCAGCCTTCCGGGGAACACTGAAGCTTTCTTT
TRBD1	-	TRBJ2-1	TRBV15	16	CATSGTGMGVYNEQFF	TGTGCCACCAGCGGGACAGGGATGGGAGTCTACAATGAGCAGTTCTTC
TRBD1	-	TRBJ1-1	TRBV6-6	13	CASSGQGNTEAFF	TGTGCCAGCAGTGGACAGGGGAACACTGAAGCTTTCTTT
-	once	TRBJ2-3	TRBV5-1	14	CASSFDPPPDTQYF	TGCGCCAGCAGCTTCGATCCGCCCCCAGATACGCAGTATTTT
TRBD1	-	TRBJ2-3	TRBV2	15	CASRKPGGAQDTQYF	TGTGCCAGCAGGAAACCAGGGGGCGCGCAAGATACGCAGTATTTT
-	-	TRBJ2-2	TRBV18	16	CASSPMGQANTGELFF	TGTGCCAGCTCACCAATGGGGCAGGCGAACACCGGGGAGCTGTTTTTT
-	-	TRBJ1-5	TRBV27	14	CASRSGYSNQPQHF	TGTGCCAGCAGATCCGGATATAGCAATCAGCCCCAGCATTTT
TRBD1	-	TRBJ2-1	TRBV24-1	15	CATSDLQGVHNEQFF	TGTGCCACCAGTGATTTACAGGGGGTCCACAATGAGCAGTTCTTC
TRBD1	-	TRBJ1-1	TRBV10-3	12	CAGGTANTEAFF	TGTGCCGGAGGGACAGCCAACACTGAAGCTTTCTTT
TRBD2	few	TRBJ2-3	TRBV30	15	CAWSPLRGSTDTQYF	TGTGCCTGGAGCCCCTTGCGGGGGAGCACAGATACGCAGTATTTT
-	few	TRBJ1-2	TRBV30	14	CAWSGGPTNYGYTF	TGTGCCTGGAGTGGAGGGCCGACCAACTATGGCTACACCTTC
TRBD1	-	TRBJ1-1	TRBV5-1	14	CASSQGGVVTEAFF	TGCGCCAGCAGCCAAGGGGGCGTCGTCACTGAAGCTTTCTTT
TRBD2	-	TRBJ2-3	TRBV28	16	CASSLWASGVTDTQYF	TGTGCCAGCAGTTTGTGGGCTAGCGGGGTCACAGATACGCAGTATTTT